The 22 T cell receptor beta chains reported below all come from one sample, sequenced in a study of shared clonotypes between healthy human individuals. Measured with immunoSEQ multiplex PCR; TCRdb has only the in-frame clones, and not every one. The sample yields more than 400,000 clones, roughly 95% seen once. Material for sequencing was naive CD4+ T cells sorted from blood. Subset defined: CD45RA+ positively selected. These receptors were taken from a woman in her 30s in good health.

This clone is a singleton in its sample. This chain uses TRBV5-1 with TRBJ2-3; a possible D gene is TRBD2 (6 bases). Germline assignment: CDR1 SGHRS and CDR2 YFSETQ. This CDR3 spans 15 amino acids. Between the trimmed V and J ends, which lost 4 bases and 3 bases, there was a span of 15 bases. The CDR3 spells CASSLRGGGTDTQYF. CDR3 nucleotides: TGCGCCAGCAGCCTCCGGGGTGGAGGGACAGATACGCAGTATTTT.

The chain couples TRBV5-1 to TRBJ2-1, with a possible D match to TRBD1 (6 bases). V was cut by 5 bases and J by 3 bases, with 12 bases left in between. Germline CDR1 and CDR2: SGHRS and YFSETQ. There are 14 residues in the CDR3. The CDR3 protein is CASSSGTSYNEQFF. CDR3 coding DNA: TGCGCCAGCAGTTCCGGGACAAGCTACAATGAGCAGTTCTTC.

The chain employs TRBV9 and TRBJ2-1; the match to TRBD2 covers 11 bases. CDR1 and CDR2 from the germline V gene are SGDLS and YYNGEE. V was clipped by 3 bases and J by 3 bases; unmatched bases: 5. This CDR3 comprises 16 residues. CDR3 protein: CASSADGTSGYNEQFF. As DNA, the CDR3 is TGTGCCAGCAGCGCCGACGGGACTAGCGGCTACAATGAGCAGTTCTTC.

The chain links TRBV7-2 to TRBJ2-7; 7 bases map to TRBD2. Germline V CDR1 and CDR2: SGHTA, FQGNSA. V lost 3 bases to trimming and J lost 7 bases; unmatched junction nucleotides: 12. The CDR3 length is 15 residues. CDR3 nucleotide sequence: TGTGCCAGCAGCTTGAAGCGGGGAACCTCCGTGGAGCAGTACTTC. Translated, it gives CASSLKRGTSVEQYF.

The CDR3 DNA is TGTGCCAGTAATCTCGTATTCGGGGCGAGCTATGGCTACACCTTC. This codes for CASNLVFGASYGYTF. The chain uses TRBV19 and TRBJ1-2; a weak D match, TRBD1 (5 bases). This CDR3 region has 15 residues. Germline V CDR1 and CDR2: LNHDA, SQIVND (reference sequence). V gave up 7 bases and J gave up 4 bases, with 19 bases separating them.

The chain carries TRBV5-1 and TRBJ2-5; TRBD1 matches 9 bases. The DNA end is more similar to TRBJ2-7, so the J call may be wrong. Looked up from germline, CDR1 is SGHRS and CDR2 is YFSETQ. The CDR3 totals 13 residues. CDR3 in amino acids: CASSGGQGLEQYF. CDR3 coding DNA: TGCGCCAGCAGCGGGGGACAGGGACTCGAGCAGTACTTC.

The genes are TRBV11-3 and TRBJ2-1, with 10 bases lining up with TRBD1. Germline V CDR1 and CDR2: SGHNT, YENEEA. The CDR3 runs 15 residues. Germline trimming cut 6 bases from V and 1 base from J; bases unmatched to any gene: 3. CDR3 nucleotide sequence: TGTGCCAGCAGTTCGGGACAGGGGTCCTACAATGAGCAGTTCTTC. Translating gives CASSSGQGSYNEQFF.

The genes are TRBV6-5 and TRBJ1-2, with D perhaps TRBD1 (5 bases). The length of the CDR3 is 13 residues. Trimming took off 8 bases at V and 2 bases at J, with 12 bases between the two ends. Germline assignment: CDR1 MNHEY and CDR2 SVGAGI. CDR3 in DNA: TGTGCCAGCCGCCAACAGGAGAACTATGGCTACACCTTC. Translated, it gives CASRQQENYGYTF.

In this sample, this clone turned up once. The chain recombines TRBV28 with TRBJ1-2; tentatively, D is TRBD1 (6 bases). Germline assignment: CDR1 MDHEN and CDR2 SYDVKM. Trimming left V 4 bases short and J 3 bases short, with 12 bases between. The CDR3 runs to 14 residues. Here the CDR3 reads CASSSGEGYYGYTF. The CDR3 DNA reads as TGTGCCAGCAGTTCAGGGGAGGGGTACTATGGCTACACCTTC.

J is TRBJ2-6 and V is TRBV2; no clear D gene. There are 17 residues in the CDR3. The germline CDR1 and CDR2 sequences are SNHLY and FYNNEI. Trimming took off 1 base at V and 2 bases at J, with 12 bases between the two ends. Here the CDR3 reads CASSEERGTPGANVLTF. CDR3 nucleotides: TGTGCCAGCAGTGAAGAGCGCGGAACCCCTGGGGCCAACGTCCTGACTTTC.

This rearrangement joins TRBV19 to TRBJ1-2; the match to TRBD1 covers 11 bases. With V trimmed by 3 bases and J by 4 bases, 1 base remained unmatched. From germline, CDR1 is LNHDA and CDR2 SQIVND (reference sequence). The CDR3 is 14 amino acids. DNA of the CDR3: TGTGCCAGTAGTATGGGGACAGGGGGCTATGGCTACACCTTC. It specifies CASSMGTGGYGYTF.

The chain is built from TRBV7-9 and TRBJ2-7, with 9 bases matching TRBD1. The length of the CDR3 is 14 residues. The V and J ends lost 3 bases and 6 bases, in that order; junction bases with no gene match: 6. The V gene's germline CDR1 is SEHNR and CDR2 FQNEAQ (reference sequence). The CDR3 region is CASSFTQGAGEQYF. CDR3 coding DNA: TGTGCCAGCAGCTTCACACAGGGGGCTGGCGAGCAGTACTTC.

The chain uses TRBV27 and TRBJ2-7, with 8 nucleotides matching TRBD1. The CDR3 consists of 19 residues. Trimming removed 7 bases from V and 0 bases from J; junction bases left unmatched: 20. Per the germline V gene, CDR1 is MNHEY and CDR2 is SMNVEV (reference sequence). In nucleotides, the CDR3 is TGTGCCAGCAAAAAGAAAGGTGGATATACAGGGGGTTTCTCCTACGAGCAGTACTTC. It translates to CASKKKGGYTGGFSYEQYF.

V usage is TRBV7-6 and J usage is TRBJ2-7; perhaps D is TRBD1 or TRBD2 (5 bases each). V was clipped by 1 base and J by 2 bases, with 21 bases between them. The CDR3 is 18 residues long. Germline CDR1 reads SGHVS; CDR2 reads FNYEAQ. This CDR3 is CASSLGVPGPAGAYEQYF. CDR3 bases: TGTGCCAGCAGCTTAGGTGTGCCGGGGCCGGCCGGAGCCTACGAGCAGTACTTC.

This chain joins TRBV29-1 and TRBJ1-5; 9 bases map to TRBD1. The ends lost 4 bases at V and 1 base at J; junction bases unmatched: 14. The germline gives CDR1 SQVTM, CDR2 ANQGSEA. This CDR3 contains 18 residues. In nucleotides, the CDR3 is TGCAGCGTTGGGTCTCCGGGACAGGGAATCGGGAGCAATCAGCCCCAGCATTTT. Amino acids: CSVGSPGQGIGSNQPQHF.

The J gene is TRBJ1-2, the V gene TRBV28, with 7 bases that match TRBD1. CDR3 length equals 14 residues. Trimming took 3 bases from V and 4 from J; bases not matched to a gene: 5. Per germline, CDR1 MDHEN and CDR2 SYDVKM. The CDR3 sequence: CASSFPGGVYGYTF. The CDR3, as DNA: TGTGCCAGCAGTTTTCCAGGGGGGGTCTATGGCTACACCTTC.

The chain combines TRBV29-1 with TRBJ1-1, with 8 nucleotides matching TRBD1. The trim removed 3 bases at V and 6 bases at J, leaving 6 bases unmatched. CDR1 is SQVTM, CDR2 ANQGSEA, per germline. The CDR3 is 13 residues long. The CDR3 protein is CSVEPTGGPEAFF. For the CDR3, the DNA is TGCAGCGTTGAGCCAACAGGGGGGCCTGAAGCTTTCTTT.

CDR3 DNA sequence: TGTGCCAGCAGCCAAGATCCGGACCCCGCGACGACTGCGACGTACCAAGAGACCCAGTACTTC. This codes for CASSQDPDPATTATYQETQYF. The genes are TRBV4-2 and TRBJ2-5; D not certain. Germline lookup yields CDR1 LGHNA and CDR2 YNFKEQ. The CDR3 covers 21 residues. V was trimmed by 0 bases and J by 0 bases, leaving 26 bases between them.

The gene calls are TRBV7-3 and TRBJ2-2, with D possibly matching TRBD2 (6 bases). Germline CDR1 and CDR2: SGHTA and FQGTGA. The CDR3 has 16 amino acids. V lost 2 bases and J lost 2, with 12 bases in between. The CDR3 is CASSLLGSFNTGELFF. The CDR3 DNA reads as TGTGCCAGCAGCTTACTCGGGAGTTTCAACACCGGGGAGCTGTTTTTT. Filled out from reference TRBV7-3 and TRBJ2-2, the complete variable domain reads GAGVSQTPSNKVTEKGKYVELRCDPISGHTALYWYRQSLGQGPEFLIYFQGTGAADDSGLPNDRFFAVRPEGSVSTLKIQRTERGDSAVYLCASSLLGSFNTGELFFGEGSRLTVL.

The genes are TRBV18 and TRBJ2-3, with TRBD2 as a possible D gene (5 bases). Trimming removed 2 bases from V and 2 bases from J, with 14 bases in between. This CDR3 is 16 amino acids long. CDR1 is KGHSH and CDR2 is LQKENI in the germline V gene. In DNA form, the CDR3 reads TGTGCCAGCTCACCAACGATTTTGAGGGACACAGATACGCAGTATTTT. Its protein product is CASSPTILRDTDTQYF.

The chain couples TRBV28 to TRBJ1-2, with a tentative D call TRBD1 (6 bases). This CDR3 region has 14 residues. Trimming stripped 3 bases from V and 1 base from J, with 9 bases between. The germline V gene has CDR1 MDHEN and CDR2 SYDVKM. The CDR3 DNA reads TGTGCCAGCAGTTTTGCAGGGGATAACTATGGCTACACCTTC. It specifies CASSFAGDNYGYTF.

CDR3 nucleotides: TGTGCCAGCAGCCAATCTCCGGACAGGTACGAGCAGTTCTTC. Its protein is CASSQSPDRYEQFF. The gene calls are TRBV16 and TRBJ2-1, with 7 bases matching TRBD1. Looked up from germline, CDR1 is KGHSY and CDR2 is FQNENV. The J segment lost 10 bases and the V segment lost 0 bases, leaving 6 bases of the junction unmatched. The CDR3 loop spans 14 amino acids.